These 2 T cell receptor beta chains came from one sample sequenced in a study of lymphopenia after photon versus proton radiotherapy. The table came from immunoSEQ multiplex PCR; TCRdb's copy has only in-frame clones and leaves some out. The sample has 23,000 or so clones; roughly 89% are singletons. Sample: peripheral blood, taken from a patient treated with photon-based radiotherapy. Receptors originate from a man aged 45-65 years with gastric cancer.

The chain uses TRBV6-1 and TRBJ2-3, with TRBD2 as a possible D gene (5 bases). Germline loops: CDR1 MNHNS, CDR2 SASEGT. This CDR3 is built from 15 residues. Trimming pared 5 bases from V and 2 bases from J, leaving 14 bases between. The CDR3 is CASSPRPGYTDTQYF. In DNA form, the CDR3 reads TGTGCCAGCAGTCCTCGTCCGGGATACACAGATACGCAGTATTTT.

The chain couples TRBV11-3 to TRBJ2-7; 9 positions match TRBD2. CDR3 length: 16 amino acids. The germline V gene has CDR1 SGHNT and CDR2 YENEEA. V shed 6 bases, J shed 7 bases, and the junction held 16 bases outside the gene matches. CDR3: CASRPFSGTSSREQYV. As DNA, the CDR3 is TGTGCCAGCAGGCCCTTCTCCGGGACTAGCTCTCGGGAGCAGTACGTC.